This T cell receptor (beta chain) appears in the sequencing data of a study of follicular helper T cells after annual influenza vaccination (dated by TCRdb to the late 2010s). About the full investigation: Blood was collected on days 0, 7 and 28 after each seasonal influenza vaccination. Multi-year samples were available from six subjects, with four subjects covering two vaccination seasons and two subjects covering three seasons. To study recall of cTfh clones, some subjects were followed through successive annual vaccinations in the 2013-2014, 2014-2015 and 2015-2016 seasons. The 2013-2014 samples were cryopreserved, while the 2015 samples were processed right after collection. One week after vaccination, a second recruited cohort of 12 to 13 subjects (Table S1) displayed a similar ICOS+CD38+ cTfh response. What the work shows at the level of the full study, not this receptor alone: ICOS+CD38+ cTfh clonality correlated with the frequency of that population, and its change correlated with the change in circulating plasmablast frequency. Day 7 ICOS+CD38+ clones were most often found later in ICOS-CD38- cTfh, suggesting that subset may serve as a memory reservoir. Successive annual vaccinations recalled a recurring oligoclonal ICOS+CD38+ cTfh response that included tetramer and AIM influenza-specific clonotypes. Only roughly 10-21% of analyzed cells yielded productive TCRB sequences, so sampling of rare clonotypes was not possible.

The sample's time point, from its label and the paper: 2015-2016 season, pre-vaccination. Adults were given seasonal inactivated influenza vaccine (Fluvarix), and sorted blood CD4 subsets were followed by TCRB sequencing before and after vaccination. Subjects were considered eligible if community-dwelling and if influenza vaccine had not been received in the prior 6 months. Influenza vaccine contraindications, substance abuse, HIV/AIDS, active malignancy, immunomodulatory medication and active illness such as respiratory infection were included among the exclusion criteria. At each time point, roughly 35 to 110 mL of blood was collected. Circulating Tfh were defined as non-naive CD4+CXCR5+PD-1+ cells, and these cells were sorted into ICOS+CD38+ and ICOS-CD38- fractions. Ficoll-Paque PLUS or SepMate separation was used to isolate PBMC. Before DNA was extracted, the cell subsets were sorted from PBMC using a BD FACS Aria.

A word on this clone: Its antigen has not been determined. Base qualities were left out, and no much larger clone turns up one base away.

The method behind the library was the immunoSEQ multiplex PCR assay. Adaptive Biotechnologies carried out TCRB amplification, library preparation, sequencing and preliminary bioinformatics at Survey level resolution. TCRB sequencing used multiplex PCR amplification of genomic DNA from sorted cTfh populations. The authors processed their data as follows. Clonality was calculated in R as 1 minus normalized Shannon entropy, and the Gini index was computed with the R package ineq. To get the overlap score, the summed counts of shared sequences were divided by the total counts of all sequences in both of the compared samples. The significance of shared clonotypes was tested with Fisher's exact test, assuming a theoretical repertoire of 10^7 TCRB sequences. TCRdb took over this immuneACCESS table, retaining in-frame rearrangements with V and J assigned. Such tables are incomplete; in checked studies, under half of the missing clones stem from an unresolved V gene, and the remainder is unexplained. The D gene and trimming were derived from the DNA, and the V and J assignments and clone size from that table. This sample has 500 or so clones in its table, and roughly 77% of those were observed once. The ten largest make up 4% to 5% of the sample.

Relative to germline, V is 0 bases shorter and J is 5 bases shorter, with 8 bases between their ends. From the cysteine through the phenylalanine, the CDR3 covers 13 amino acids. This entry keeps only the CDR3 DNA: 39 bases, framed from base 1. The germline V gene encodes CDR1 SEHNR and CDR2 FQNEAQ (reference sequence). The TCR sequence derives from an adult who received the influenza vaccine. The sequence is built from TRBV7-9 and TRBJ2-7; the D gene is tentatively TRBD1 or TRBD2, each matching 5 bases. Source: CXCR5+ CD38+ circulating T follicular helper cells from blood, taken on the day of influenza vaccination. This specimen's cell subset or site label, interpreted: circulating Tfh, non-naive CD4+CXCR5+PD-1+ (ICOS+CD38+ or ICOS-CD38-). The base sequence is TGTGCCAGCAGCTTAGCGGGGGTTCACGAGCAGTACTTC. It specifies CASSLAGVHEQYF. The full variable domain, completed from the reference TRBV7-9 and TRBJ2-7 proteins outside the CDR3, reads DTGVSQNPRHKITKRGQNVTFRCDPISEHNRLYWYRQTLGQGPEFLTYFQNEAQLEKSRLLSDRFSAERPKGSFSTLEIQRTEQGDSAMYLCASSLAGVHEQYFGPGTRLTVT.